A selection of T cell receptor beta chains follows, all from one sample in a study of blood T cell repertoires in COVID-19. Clones were read by immunoSEQ multiplex PCR, and TCRdb kept only the in-frame ones, dropping some. Of 95,000 to 150,000 clones listed, 80% are singletons. The sequencing input was peripheral blood. The receptor set was obtained from a man in his sixties with active or convalescent COVID-19. Each CDR3 is given with its conserved first and last residue. The D gene is left open where the match is weak. The size field is filled for only some rows; it gives once, few, many or a size class.

v_call	d_call	j_call	clone_size	cdr3_aa	cdr3_nt
TRBV7-8	.	TRBJ1-6	.	CASSRDGVGSPLHF	TGTGCCAGCAGCCGAGACGGAGTTGGGTCACCCCTCCACTTT
TRBV28	.	TRBJ2-5	.	CASSAPGSRETQYF	TGTGCCAGCAGTGCCCCGGGGAGTCGGGAGACCCAGTACTTC
TRBV28	TRBD1	TRBJ1-5	.	CASREQGAGNQPQHF	TGTGCCAGCAGGGAGCAGGGGGCCGGCAATCAGCCCCAGCATTTT
TRBV6-1	.	TRBJ1-5	.	CANSPGSNQPQHF	TGTGCCAACAGTCCGGGAAGCAATCAGCCCCAGCATTTT
TRBV5-6	.	TRBJ2-7	.	CASSFPRGAYEQYF	TGTGCCAGCAGCTTCCCCAGGGGAGCATACGAGCAGTACTTC
TRBV2	TRBD1	TRBJ1-2	.	CASRDRGGGGYTF	TGTGCCAGCAGAGACAGGGGTGGCGGTGGCTACACCTTC
TRBV3-1/TRBV3-2	TRBD2	TRBJ2-3	.	CASSAIGTSGIDTQYF	TGTGCCAGCAGCGCAATCGGGACTAGCGGAATAGATACGCAGTATTTT
TRBV24-1	.	TRBJ2-5	.	CATSDLGLTGETQYF	TGTGCCACCAGTGATCTCGGCCTCACGGGGGAGACCCAGTACTTC
TRBV11-3	.	TRBJ2-5	once	CASSQGSGSQETQYF	TGTGCCAGCAGCCAAGGGTCTGGGAGCCAAGAGACCCAGTACTTC
TRBV29-1	TRBD2	TRBJ2-1	.	CSVDKLAGEYNEQFF	TGCAGCGTTGACAAACTAGCGGGAGAGTACAATGAGCAGTTCTTC
TRBV5-3	.	TRBJ1-6	.	CARSLAKARGVYNSPLHF	TGTGCCAGAAGCTTGGCGAAGGCCAGGGGTGTATATAATTCACCCCTCCACTTT
TRBV6-1	TRBD2	TRBJ2-7	.	CASSEARLAGVVSYEQYF	TGTGCCAGCAGTGAAGCGAGGCTAGCGGGAGTAGTCTCCTACGAGCAGTACTTC
TRBV5-1	.	TRBJ2-7	once	CASSLVDFQRDEQYF	TGCGCCAGCAGCTTGGTTGATTTTCAGAGGGACGAGCAGTACTTC
TRBV23-1	TRBD2	TRBJ2-4	.	CASKGREDGVLAKNIQYF	TGCGCCAGCAAAGGACGGGAGGACGGGGTACTAGCCAAAAACATTCAGTACTTC
TRBV19	TRBD2	TRBJ2-5	.	CASKSSGAIQETQYF	TGTGCCAGTAAATCTAGCGGGGCCATCCAAGAGACCCAGTACTTC
TRBV4-2	TRBD1	TRBJ2-3	.	CASSLTHLGTGDRDTQYF	TGTGCCAGCAGCCTAACTCACCTCGGGACAGGGGATCGGGATACGCAGTATTTT
TRBV28	.	TRBJ1-1	.	CASSPLRLRDTEAFF	TGTGCCAGCAGTCCCCTTCGGCTGAGGGACACTGAAGCTTTCTTT
TRBV6-6	.	TRBJ2-2	.	CASSPGTWDTGELFF	TGTGCCAGCAGCCCTGGGACATGGGACACCGGGGAGCTGTTTTTT
TRBV6-1	TRBD1	TRBJ2-7	.	CASSEYGRGRPRSYEQYF	TGTGCCAGCAGTGAATATGGCAGGGGGAGACCTAGGTCCTACGAGCAGTACTTC
TRBV5-1	TRBD2	TRBJ2-3	.	CASSLVAGNTDTQYF	TGCGCCAGCAGCTTGGTAGCGGGGAACACAGATACGCAGTATTTT
TRBV7-2	.	TRBJ2-2	.	CASSPTQRSGELFF	TGTGCCAGCAGCCCAACCCAACGGTCCGGGGAGCTGTTTTTT
TRBV7-2	.	TRBJ2-3	.	CASTHPGQDTQYF	TGTGCCAGTACCCACCCGGGTCAAGATACGCAGTATTTT
TRBV1	.	TRBJ1-1	once	CTSSQDWEGIQFGAFF	TGCACCAGCAGCCAAGATTGGGAGGGGATACAGTTCGGAGCTTTCTTT
TRBV10-3	TRBD1	TRBJ2-3	.	CAISKTGGARSDTQYF	TGTGCCATCAGTAAAACAGGGGGCGCCCGATCAGATACGCAGTATTTT
TRBV7-3	.	TRBJ1-1	.	CASSLGGGEGKNTEAFF	TGTGCCAGCAGCTTAGGCGGGGGCGAGGGGAAGAACACTGAAGCTTTCTTT
TRBV19	TRBD1	TRBJ2-7	.	CASSWGTGVTYEQYF	TGTGCCAGTAGTTGGGGGACAGGGGTGACCTACGAGCAGTACTTC
TRBV5-1	TRBD1	TRBJ1-1	.	CASSFTGATEAFF	TGCGCCAGCAGCTTCACAGGGGCCACTGAAGCTTTCTTT
TRBV29-1	.	TRBJ1-1	.	CSVQGAFF	TGCAGCGTGCAGGGGGCTTTCTTT
TRBV18	.	TRBJ1-2	.	CASSPTETTGGGYTF	TGTGCCAGCTCACCTACAGAGACAACTGGAGGTGGCTACACCTTC
TRBV7-2	TRBD2	TRBJ2-1	.	CASSPTSGRGYNEQFF	TGTGCCAGCAGCCCCACTAGCGGGAGGGGTTACAATGAGCAGTTCTTC
TRBV10-3	TRBD1	TRBJ1-6	.	CAISESDRRSNSPLHF	TGTGCCATCAGTGAGTCGGACAGGAGATCTAATTCACCCCTCCACTTT
TRBV3-1/TRBV3-2	.	TRBJ2-1	once	CASSVWSVDEQFF	TGTGCCAGCAGCGTTTGGAGTGTCGATGAGCAGTTCTTC
TRBV7-2	.	TRBJ1-5	once	CASSSRGTNQPQHF	TGTGCCAGCAGCTCCCGGGGTACTAATCAGCCCCAGCATTTT
TRBV10-3	.	TRBJ2-7	.	CAISEPPGRDEQYF	TGTGCCATCAGTGAGCCCCCGGGAAGGGACGAGCAGTACTTC
TRBV28	TRBD1	TRBJ1-5	.	CASSLGTGVGQPQHF	TGTGCCAGCAGTTTAGGGACAGGGGTCGGTCAGCCCCAGCATTTT
TRBV5-6	.	TRBJ2-7	.	CASSLAAGRQNEQYF	TGTGCCAGCAGCTTGGCCGCAGGGCGTCAGAACGAGCAGTACTTC
TRBV19	TRBD2	TRBJ2-1	.	CASSIVGGLAGINEQFF	TGTGCCAGTAGTATAGTGGGGGGACTAGCGGGCATCAATGAGCAGTTCTTC
TRBV5-1	.	TRBJ2-7	few	CASSQGPTPTYEQYF	TGCGCCAGCAGCCAGGGGCCTACGCCTACCTACGAGCAGTACTTC
TRBV2	TRBD2	TRBJ2-7	.	CASSGGLAGDEQYF	TGTGCCAGCAGCGGAGGACTAGCGGGAGACGAGCAGTACTTC
TRBV5-1	.	TRBJ2-7	once	CASGRDYEQYF	TGCGCCAGCGGGAGAGACTACGAGCAGTACTTC
TRBV27	.	TRBJ2-3	.	CACKGLGLSEDTQYF	TGTGCCTGCAAAGGGTTGGGACTCTCCGAGGATACGCAGTATTTT
TRBV11-2	TRBD2	TRBJ2-7	.	CASSFGTSGSYEQYF	TGTGCCAGCAGCTTCGGGACTAGCGGTTCCTACGAGCAGTACTTC
TRBV12-3/TRBV12-4	.	TRBJ1-5	.	CASTVQPNQPQHF	TGTGCCAGCACCGTACAGCCCAATCAGCCCCAGCATTTT
TRBV5-1	.	TRBJ2-6	.	CASSVDGSSGANVLTF	TGCGCCAGCAGCGTCGACGGGAGCTCTGGGGCCAACGTCCTGACTTTC
TRBV7-2	TRBD2	TRBJ2-1	.	CASSFGRVREQFF	TGTGCCAGCAGCTTTGGGAGGGTCCGTGAGCAGTTCTTC
TRBV19	.	TRBJ1-4	.	CASSLRGAYNEKLFF	TGTGCCAGTAGCCTCCGTGGGGCTTATAACGAAAAACTGTTTTTT
TRBV9	TRBD2	TRBJ2-4	.	CASSKLAGGVNIQYF	TGTGCCAGCAGCAAACTAGCGGGAGGGGTAAACATTCAGTACTTC
TRBV10-3	TRBD1	TRBJ1-1	.	CAITSRQGTAGEAFF	TGTGCCATCACATCCAGACAGGGGACGGCGGGGGAAGCTTTCTTT
TRBV30	.	TRBJ2-2	.	CAWSGGDTGELFF	TGTGCCTGGAGCGGAGGGGACACCGGGGAGCTGTTTTTT
TRBV28	.	TRBJ2-5	.	CASSLSSTGETQYF	TGTGCCAGCAGTTTATCGAGTACGGGGGAGACCCAGTACTTC
TRBV27	TRBD1	TRBJ2-7	.	CASSRTGGQREQYF	TGTGCCAGCAGTCGGACAGGGGGGCAGCGCGAGCAGTACTTC
TRBV29-1	TRBD2	TRBJ2-1	.	CSGSHSGSYNEQFF	TGCAGCGGAAGCCATAGCGGGAGCTACAATGAGCAGTTCTTC
TRBV5-4	.	TRBJ2-5	.	CASTSGGARETQYF	TGTGCCAGCACTTCTGGGGGGGCTCGCGAGACCCAGTACTTC
TRBV3-1/TRBV3-2	TRBD2	TRBJ2-3	.	CASRTGLAGIKYF	TGTGCCAGCAGGACTGGACTAGCGGGAATTAAGTATTTT
TRBV5-6	.	TRBJ1-6	.	CASSLLGAANSPLHF	TGTGCCAGCAGCTTGTTAGGGGCGGCTAATTCACCCCTCCACTTT
TRBV5-4	TRBD2	TRBJ2-1	.	CASSLRTGLAGNEQFF	TGTGCCAGCAGCCTGCGGACTGGACTAGCGGGAAATGAGCAGTTCTTC